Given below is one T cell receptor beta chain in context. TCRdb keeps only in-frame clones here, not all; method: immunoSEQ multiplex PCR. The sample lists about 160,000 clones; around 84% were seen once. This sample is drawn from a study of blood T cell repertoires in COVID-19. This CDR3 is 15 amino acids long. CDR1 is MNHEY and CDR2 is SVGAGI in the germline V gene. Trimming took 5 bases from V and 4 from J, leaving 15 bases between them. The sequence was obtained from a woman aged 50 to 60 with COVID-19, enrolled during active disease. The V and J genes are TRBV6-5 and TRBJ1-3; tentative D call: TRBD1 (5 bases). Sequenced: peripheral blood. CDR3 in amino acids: CASSTSGTGGNTIYF. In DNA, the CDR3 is TGTGCCAGCAGTACATCCGGGACTGGAGGAAACACCATATATTTT.